The present entry profiles one TCR beta chain with its context. The PCR used 60 Vbeta and 13 Jbeta primers. Method: immunoSEQ multiplex PCR; TCRdb's copy keeps in-frame clones and lacks some. The sample lists more than 95,000 clones, nearly 80% seen once, with under 1.5% in the top ten. The data originate from a study of cytomegalovirus exposure and HLA in healthy donors. The sequenced sample consisted of PBMCs. The source is a man aged 25-40 years in good health and CMV-seronegative.

The CDR3 coding sequence is TGTGCCAGCAGCGCCGGGACAGGGAGTCACCAAGAGACCCAGTACTTC. Protein: CASSAGTGSHQETQYF. The V gene is TRBV9, the J gene TRBJ2-5; 9 bases are shared with TRBD1. The CDR3 has 16 residues. Per germline, CDR1 SGDLS and CDR2 YYNGEE. Losses at the gene ends were 3 bases for V and 0 bases for J; bases not matched to a gene: 6.